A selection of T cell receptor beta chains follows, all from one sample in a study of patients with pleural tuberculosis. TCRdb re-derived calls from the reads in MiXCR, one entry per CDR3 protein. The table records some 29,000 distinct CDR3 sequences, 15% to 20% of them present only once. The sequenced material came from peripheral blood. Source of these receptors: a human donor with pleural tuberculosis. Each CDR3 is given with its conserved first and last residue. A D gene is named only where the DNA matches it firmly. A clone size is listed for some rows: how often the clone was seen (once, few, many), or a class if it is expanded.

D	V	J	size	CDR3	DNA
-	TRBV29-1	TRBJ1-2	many	CSVFEAGAFGYTF	TGCAGCGTTTTCGAGGCAGGGGCCTTTGGCTACACCTTC
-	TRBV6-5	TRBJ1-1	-	CASRYTRRASF	TGTGCCAGCAGATACACCCGCCGGGCTTCCTTT
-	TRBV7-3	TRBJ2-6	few	CASSLNRDIAGANVLTF	TGTGCCAGCAGCTTAAATAGGGACATTGCTGGGGCCAACGTCCTGACTTTC
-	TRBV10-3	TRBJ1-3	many	CAIAQQAGEASGNTIYF	TGTGCCATCGCCCAACAGGCCGGCGAGGCGTCTGGAAACACCATATATTTT
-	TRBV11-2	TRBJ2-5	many	CASSLVKETQYF	TGTGCCAGCAGCTTAGTTAAGGAGACCCAGTACTTC
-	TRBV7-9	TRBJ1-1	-	CVSSLLWREAFF	TGTGTCAGCAGCTTACTATGGCGAGAAGCTTTCTTT
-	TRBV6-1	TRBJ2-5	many	CASSRLAEETQYF	TGTGCCAGCAGTCGATTAGCGGAAGAGACCCAGTACTTC
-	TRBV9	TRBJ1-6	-	CASSVDTGTRLPLHF	TGTGCCAGCAGCGTAGACACCGGGACACGGCTGCCCCTCCACTTT
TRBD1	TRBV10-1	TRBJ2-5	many	CASSESAGTGEETQYF	TGCGCCAGCAGTGAGTCGGCCGGGACAGGGGAAGAGACCCAGTACTTC
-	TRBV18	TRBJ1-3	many	CASSPTQGSSGNTIYF	TGTGCCAGCTCACCAACCCAGGGGAGCTCTGGAAACACCATATATTTT
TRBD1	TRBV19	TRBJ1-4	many	CASTSDRGSEKLFF	TGTGCCAGTACCTCGGACAGGGGAAGTGAAAAACTGTTTTTT
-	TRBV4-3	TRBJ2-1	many	CASSQERDYEQFF	TGCGCCAGCAGCCAAGAGAGAGATTATGAGCAGTTCTTC
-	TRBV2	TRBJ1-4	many	CATKDANEKLFF	TGTGCCACCAAGGACGCTAATGAAAAACTGTTTTTT
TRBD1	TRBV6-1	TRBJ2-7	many	CAIGGTGPDEQYF	TGTGCCATAGGGGGGACAGGGCCCGACGAGCAGTACTTC
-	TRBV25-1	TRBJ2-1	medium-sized	CASKSNHNEQFF	TGTGCCAGCAAATCCAACCACAATGAGCAGTTCTTC
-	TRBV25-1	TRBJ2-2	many	CASKGNTGELFF	TGTGCCAGCAAGGGGAACACCGGGGAGCTGTTTTTT
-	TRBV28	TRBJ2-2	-	CATLGSNTGELFF	TGTGCCACCCTGGGTAGCAACACCGGGGAGCTGTTTTTT
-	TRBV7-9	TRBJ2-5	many	CASSLEGQETQYF	TGTGCCAGCAGCTTGGAAGGCCAAGAGACCCAGTACTTC
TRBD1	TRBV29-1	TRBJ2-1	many	CSARRQGLNNEQFF	TGCAGCGCTCGCCGACAGGGATTGAACAATGAGCAGTTCTTC
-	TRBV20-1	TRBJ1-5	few	CSAGVQGTNSNQPQHF	TGCAGTGCTGGGGTTCAGGGGACAAATAGCAATCAGCCCCAGCATTTT
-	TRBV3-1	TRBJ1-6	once	CSSSVQTGTRNSPFHF	TGTTCCAGCAGCGTACAAACCGGGACGAGGAATTCACCCTTCCACTTT
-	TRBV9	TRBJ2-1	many	CASSPPDGPNEQFF	TGTGCCAGCAGCCCCCCGGACGGACCCAATGAGCAGTTCTTC
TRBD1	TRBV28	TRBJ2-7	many	CASNPGQTYEQYF	TGTGCCAGCAACCCGGGACAGACCTACGAGCAGTACTTC
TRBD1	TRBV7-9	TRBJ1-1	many	CASSWTGNIPIDPEAFF	TGTGCCAGCAGCTGGACAGGGAATATCCCAATAGACCCTGAAGCTTTCTTT
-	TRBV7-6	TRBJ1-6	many	CASSLQGLDSPLHF	TGTGCCAGCAGCTTACAGGGATTGGATTCACCCCTCCACTTT
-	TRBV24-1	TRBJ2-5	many	CATSDATGLGRVETQYF	TGTGCCACCAGTGACGCCACAGGGCTCGGGCGTGTAGAGACCCAGTACTTC
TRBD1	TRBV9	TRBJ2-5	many	CASSSSTGGSETQYF	TGTGCCAGCAGCTCCTCTACAGGGGGTTCGGAGACCCAGTACTTC
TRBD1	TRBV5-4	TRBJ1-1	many	CTSSLGQGGTEAFF	TGTACCAGCAGCTTGGGACAGGGGGGCACTGAAGCTTTCTTT
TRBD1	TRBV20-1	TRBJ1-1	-	CSAKPRDSSMNTEALF	TGCAGTGCTAAGCCAAGGGACAGCTCAATGAACACTGAAGCCCTCTTT
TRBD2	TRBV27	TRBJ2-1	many	CASSLSLAGGPGEQFF	TGTGCCAGCAGTTTATCACTAGCGGGAGGGCCAGGGGAGCAGTTCTTC
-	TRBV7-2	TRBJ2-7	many	CASSLKSGGTYEQYF	TGTGCCAGCAGCTTAAAGTCGGGCGGTACCTACGAGCAGTACTTC
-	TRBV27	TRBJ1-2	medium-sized	CASSEGRTGYTF	TGTGCCAGCAGTGAGGGCAGGACTGGCTACACCTTC
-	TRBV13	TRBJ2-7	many	CASSLDDKQYF	TGTGCCAGCAGCTTAGACGATAAGCAGTACTTC
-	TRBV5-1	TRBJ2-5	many	CASSLGPQETQYF	TGCGCCAGCAGCTTGGGACCTCAAGAGACCCAGTACTTC
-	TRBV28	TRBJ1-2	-	CASMENTSYGYTF	TGTGCCAGCATGGAAAATACTAGCTATGGCTACACCTTC
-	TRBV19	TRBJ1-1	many	CASSGYTGSTSEAFF	TGTGCCAGTAGTGGTTACACAGGTTCTACCAGTGAAGCTTTCTTT
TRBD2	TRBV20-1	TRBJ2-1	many	CSASGGRGVNEQFF	TGCAGTGCTAGTGGCGGGAGGGGTGTTAATGAGCAGTTCTTC
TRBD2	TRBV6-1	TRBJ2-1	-	CASSERLAGGDEQLF	TGCGCCAGCAGTGAACGACTAGCGGGGGGAGATGAGCAGCTCTTC
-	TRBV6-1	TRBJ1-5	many	CASSALLPVQPQHF	TGTGCCAGCAGTGCCCTTTTACCTGTTCAGCCCCAGCATTTT
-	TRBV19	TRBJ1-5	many	CASTKLPGQSNQPQHF	TGTGCCAGTACTAAACTTCCGGGACAAAGCAATCAGCCCCAGCATTTT
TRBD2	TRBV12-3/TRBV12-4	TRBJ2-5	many	CASSLRGSGGGMPQYF	TGTGCCAGCAGTCTCCGGGGTAGCGGGGGAGGTATGCCCCAGTACTTC
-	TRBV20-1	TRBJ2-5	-	CSASSGETQYF	TGCAGTGCTAGCTCTGGAGAGACCCAGTACTTC
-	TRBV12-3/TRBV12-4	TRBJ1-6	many	CASSMGLENSPLHF	TGTGCCAGCAGCATGGGACTGGAGAATTCACCCCTCCACTTT
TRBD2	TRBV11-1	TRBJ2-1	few	CASSPGPGGSNEQFF	TGTGCCAGCAGCCCCGGGCCGGGGGGATCCAATGAGCAGTTCTTC
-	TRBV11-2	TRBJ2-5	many	CASSSLKGRGETQYF	TGTGCCAGCAGCTCCTTGAAAGGGAGAGGAGAGACCCAGTACTTC
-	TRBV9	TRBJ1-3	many	CASSVVPSSGNTIYF	TGTGCCAGCAGCGTAGTCCCGAGCTCTGGAAACACCATATATTTT
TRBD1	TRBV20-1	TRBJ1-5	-	CSAITGTGSSNQPQHF	TGCAGCGCCATAACCGGGACAGGTTCGAGCAATCAGCCCCAGCATTTT
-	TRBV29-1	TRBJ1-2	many	CSVEDRRVNYGYTF	TGCAGCGTTGAAGATAGGCGGGTCAACTATGGCTACACCTTC
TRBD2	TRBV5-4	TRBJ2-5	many	CASSGWDGGGSETQYF	TGTGCCAGCAGCGGTTGGGATGGCGGGGGGTCGGAGACCCAGTACTTC
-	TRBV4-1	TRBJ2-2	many	CASSLATVTGELFF	TGCGCCAGCAGCCTTGCTACAGTAACCGGGGAGCTGTTTTTT
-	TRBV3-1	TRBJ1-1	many	CASSQEVGSSEAFF	TGTGCCAGCAGCCAAGAGGTGGGTTCGTCTGAAGCTTTCTTT
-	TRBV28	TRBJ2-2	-	CASSLSGASTGELFF	TGTGCCAGCAGTTTGTCAGGGGCGAGCACCGGGGAGCTGTTTTTT
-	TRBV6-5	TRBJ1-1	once	CASSSLVVRGTGAFF	TGTGCCAGCAGTTCCCTAGTTGTCAGGGGCACTGGCGCTTTCTTT
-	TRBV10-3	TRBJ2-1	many	CATLLAANYNEQFF	TGTGCCACTCTACTCGCGGCGAACTACAATGAGCAGTTCTTC
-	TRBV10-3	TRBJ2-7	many	CASKEEEISSYEQYF	TGTGCCAGTAAGGAGGAGGAGATAAGCTCCTACGAGCAGTACTTC